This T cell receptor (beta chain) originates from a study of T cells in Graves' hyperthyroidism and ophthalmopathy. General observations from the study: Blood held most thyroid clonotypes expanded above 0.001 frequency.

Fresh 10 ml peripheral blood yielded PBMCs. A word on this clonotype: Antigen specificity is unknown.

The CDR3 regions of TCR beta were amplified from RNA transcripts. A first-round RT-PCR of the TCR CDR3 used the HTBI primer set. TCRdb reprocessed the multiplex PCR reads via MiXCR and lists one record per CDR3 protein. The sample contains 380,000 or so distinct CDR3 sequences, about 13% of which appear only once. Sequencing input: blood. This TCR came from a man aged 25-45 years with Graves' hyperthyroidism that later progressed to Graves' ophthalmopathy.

CDR3 sequence: CASSLPGQGGDTQYF. The DNA of the CDR3 is TGCGCCAGCAGCCTACCGGGACAGGGAGGAGATACGCAGTATTTT. V usage is TRBV5-1 and J usage is TRBJ2-3; 9 bases are shared with TRBD1. The CDR3 is 15 amino acids. Germline values: CDR1 SGHRS, CDR2 YFSETQ. V gave up 4 bases and J gave up 5 bases; unmatched junction bases: 8. The entire variable domain, with the rest obtained from reference TRBV5-1 and TRBJ2-3, is as follows: KAGVTQTPRYLIKTRGQQVTLSCSPISGHRSVSWYQQTPGQGLQFLFEYFSETQRNKGNFPGRFSGRQFSNSRSEMNVSTLELGDSALYLCASSLPGQGGDTQYFGPGTRLTVL.